This TCR beta chain was retrieved from a study of cytomegalovirus exposure and HLA in healthy donors. Germline V gene lookup returns CDR1 DFQATT and CDR2 SNEGSKA (reference sequence). Trimming took off 4 bases at V and 5 bases at J, with 8 bases between the two ends. The CDR3 is 11 residues long. Concerning this clone itself: Antigen unknown.

Libraries were prepared by immunoSEQ multiplex PCR; TCRdb keeps only in-frame clonotypes and omits some of them. The table shows 100,000 to 150,000 clones, with about nine tenths occurring only once. Study-level findings and limits: Reports showed the classifier diagnosing cytomegalovirus status with high specificity and sensitivity. In the 90 to 150 validation repertoires, just under 95% of cluster scores exceeded 0, per a later analysis. Among TCR beta chains, those listed as cytomegalovirus-associated numbered some 160.

The chain joins TRBV20-1 to TRBJ1-1; maybe TRBD1 (5 bases). This TCR was recovered from a man aged 25-45 years in good health and CMV-seronegative. Specimen: PBMCs. The CDR3 DNA is TGCAGTGCTAAATCAGGGACTGAAGCTTTCTTT. It encodes CSAKSGTEAFF.